The 2 T cell receptor beta chains reported below all come from one sample, sequenced in a study of CXCR3-negative and CXCR3-positive naive CD8 T cells (dated by TCRdb to the late 2010s). This sample was sequenced with a NextSeq 550. The Human TCR Profiling Kit (MiLaboratory) was used to prepare UMI-labeled 5' RACE TRB cDNA libraries. Once TCRdb had reprocessed the reads, it stored one entry per CDR3 protein sequence and supplied no DNA. The record for this sample contains tens of thousands of distinct CDR3 sequences. Approximately 1% of the sample comes from the top ten. The sequencing sample was made of naive CXCR3- CD8+ T cells from blood. This sample's cell subset or site label indicates: CD45RO-CCR7+CD27+CD95- naive CD8+ T cells lacking CXCR3 (TNR3-). These receptors were collected from a human donor in good health. Some clones in this sample may be carry-over from other donors' samples.

The rearrangement uses TRBV6-2 or TRBV6-3 and TRBJ2-7; TCRdb proposes TRBD2, but this gene call is untestable without DNA. The CDR3 has 15 amino acids. Germline CDR1 is MNHEY and CDR2 is SVGEGT. This CDR3 reads CASSAEREISYEQYF.

The rearrangement uses TRBV2 and TRBJ2-5; TCRdb's D call of TRBD1 is untestable without DNA. Germline V gene sequence: CDR1 SNHLY, CDR2 FYNNEI. The CDR3 extends over 14 amino acids. The CDR3 region is CASSERGAQETQYF.